This T cell receptor (beta chain) was documented in a study of blood T cell repertoires in COVID-19. For the study at large: COVID-19 samples, acute and convalescent, were from the United States, Italy and Spain. Sources were T cells, B-cell-depleted T cells, or PBMCs; the material itself was cDNA or gDNA.

As originally analysed: Reference gene primers were amplified, and this amplification served to estimate nucleated cell counts. Some clones are missing from TCRdb's copy, which holds only in-frame ones; the method was immunoSEQ multiplex PCR. The V and J calls and clone size come from that table; D and trimming were worked out from the DNA. The table has some 120,000 clones, 90% seen once. V was pared by 8 bases and J by 2 bases, with 2 bases of the junction left unmatched. CDR1 and CDR2 (germline): LNHDA, SQIVND (reference sequence). This CDR3 has 14 residues. The chain recombines TRBV19 with TRBJ2-1; 11 bases align to TRBD2. The TCR was taken from a human donor with active COVID-19. The donor label of this sample is uncertain. The sequenced sample consisted of peripheral blood. CDR3 coding DNA: TGTGCCAGTCATAGCGGGGGGGCCTACAATGAGCAGTTCTTC. This gives the protein CASHSGGAYNEQFF.